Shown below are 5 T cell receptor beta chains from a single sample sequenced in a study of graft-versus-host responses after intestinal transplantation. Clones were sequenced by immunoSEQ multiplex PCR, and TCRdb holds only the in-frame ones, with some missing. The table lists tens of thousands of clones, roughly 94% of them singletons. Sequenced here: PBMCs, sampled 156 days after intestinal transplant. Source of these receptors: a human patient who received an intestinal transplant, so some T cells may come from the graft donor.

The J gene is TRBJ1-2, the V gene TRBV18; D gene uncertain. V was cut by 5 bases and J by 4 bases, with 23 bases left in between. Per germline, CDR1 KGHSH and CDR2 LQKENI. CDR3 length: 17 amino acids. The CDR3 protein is CASSSLTAKGLLYGYTF. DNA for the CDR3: TGTGCCAGCTCATCTTTGACGGCGAAGGGTCTGCTCTATGGCTACACCTTC. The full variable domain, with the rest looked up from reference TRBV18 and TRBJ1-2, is NAGVMQNPRHLVRRRGQEARLRCSPMKGHSHVYWYRQLPEEGLKFMVYLQKENIIDESGMPKERFSAEFPKEGPSILRIQQVVRGDSAAYFCASSSLTAKGLLYGYTFGSGTRLTVV.

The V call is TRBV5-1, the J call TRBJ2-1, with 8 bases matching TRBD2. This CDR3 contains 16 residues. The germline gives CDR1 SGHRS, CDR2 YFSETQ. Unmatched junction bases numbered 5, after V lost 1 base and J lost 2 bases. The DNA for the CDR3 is TGCGCCAGCAGCTTGCTCGGAGCGGGAGCCTACAATGAGCAGTTCTTC. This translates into CASSLLGAGAYNEQFF.

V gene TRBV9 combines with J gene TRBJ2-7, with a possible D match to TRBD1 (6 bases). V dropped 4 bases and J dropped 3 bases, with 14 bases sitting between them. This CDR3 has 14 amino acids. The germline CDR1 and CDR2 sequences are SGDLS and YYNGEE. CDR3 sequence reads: CASSPTGQRYEQYF. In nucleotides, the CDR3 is TGTGCCAGCAGCCCCACGGGACAACGCTACGAGCAGTACTTC.

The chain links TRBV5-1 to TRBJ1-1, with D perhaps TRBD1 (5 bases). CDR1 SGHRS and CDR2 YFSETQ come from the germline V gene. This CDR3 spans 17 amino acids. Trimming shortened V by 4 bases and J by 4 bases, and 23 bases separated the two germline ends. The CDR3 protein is CASSPRGGQGGGTEAFF. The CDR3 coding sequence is TGCGCCAGCAGCCCCCGGGGCGGGCAGGGTGGAGGCACTGAAGCTTTCTTT. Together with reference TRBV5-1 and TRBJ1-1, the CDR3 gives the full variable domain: KAGVTQTPRYLIKTRGQQVTLSCSPISGHRSVSWYQQTPGQGLQFLFEYFSETQRNKGNFPGRFSGRQFSNSRSEMNVSTLELGDSALYLCASSPRGGQGGGTEAFFGQGTRLTVV.

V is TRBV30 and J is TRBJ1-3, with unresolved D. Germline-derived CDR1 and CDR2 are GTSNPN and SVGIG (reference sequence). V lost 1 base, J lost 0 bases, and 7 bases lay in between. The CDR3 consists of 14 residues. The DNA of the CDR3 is TGTGCCTGGAGTGAATTCGGCTCTGGAAACACCATATATTTT. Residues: CAWSEFGSGNTIYF.